The 22 T cell receptor beta chains given below trace back to one sample, sequenced in a study of CD8 T cells in ankylosing spondylitis (dated by TCRdb to the late 2010s). Library creation used 5' RACE. Sequencing used an Illumina HiSeq 2500. In-frame beta chains were kept once TCRdb had trimmed the public reads at Q25 with fastp and called clones with MiXCR. Entries are consolidated by CDR3 protein sequence, retaining the most common genes and DNA. In this sample the table shows approximately 550,000 distinct CDR3 sequences, 10% to 15% of which occur a single time. The ten largest account for over 6.5% of the sample. What the study reported, not specific to this receptor: Blood from ankylosing spondylitis patients appeared to be characterized by a TCR beta motif composed of about eight highly homologous amino acid variants.

Their antigen targets remain unknown. The source material was blood, either unsorted or a sorted T cell fraction (not recorded which). The source of these receptors is a male donor with ankylosing spondylitis.

This clonotype occurred a few times. The chain couples TRBV6-1 to TRBJ2-7; 7 bases agree with TRBD2. CDR1 and CDR2 from the germline V gene are MNHNS and SASEGT. There are 13 residues in the CDR3. The junction had 6 bases not matched to a gene; V was cut back by 6 bases and J by 4 bases. CDR3 in DNA: TGTGCCAGCAGAGCGCGGGAGAAGTACGAGCAGTACGTC. Its protein is CASRAREKYEQYV.

V and J are TRBV12-3 or TRBV12-4 and TRBJ2-4, with D tentatively TRBD2 (6 bases). The CDR3 is 16 amino acids. Trimming shortened V by 3 bases and J by 1 base, and 13 bases separated the two germline ends. The CDR3 loop is CASSLGGVDAKNIQYF. CDR3 nucleotides: TGTGCCAGCAGTTTGGGGGGAGTTGATGCCAAAAACATTCAGTACTTC.

This clonotype was detected a few times. The gene calls are TRBV24-1 and TRBJ2-5; tentatively, D is TRBD2 (6 bases). Germline V gene sequence: CDR1 KGHDR, CDR2 SFDVKD. The CDR3 is made up of 14 amino acids. V lost 4 bases and J 4 bases, leaving 12 bases between the germline ends. The CDR3 loop reads CATSDVGGGETQYF. CDR3 coding DNA: TGTGCCACCAGTGACGTGGGGGGAGGAGAGACCCAGTACTTC.

This clonotype has just a few counts. The V and J genes are TRBV20-1 and TRBJ2-3; the D call may be TRBD1 or TRBD2 (7 bases each). Germline values: CDR1 DFQATT, CDR2 SNEGSKA (reference sequence). Trimming took off 6 bases at V and 4 bases at J, with 20 bases between the two ends. CDR3 length equals 15 residues. The CDR3 nucleotides are TGCAGTGCGCAGGGGGGGGGGAGGAGGGCAGATACGCAGTATTTT. Its translation is CSAQGGGRRADTQYF.

The V call is TRBV11-3, the J call TRBJ2-3; 9 bases agree with TRBD2. This CDR3 spans 13 amino acids. With V trimmed by 1 base and J by 11 bases, 4 bases remained unmatched. From germline, CDR1 is SGHNT and CDR2 YENEEA. CDR3: CASSLAAGGGQYF. The CDR3 bases are TGTGCCAGCAGCTTAGCCGCGGGAGGGGGGCAGTATTTT.

The table lists this clonotype with many counts. J is TRBJ2-1 and V is TRBV3-1; the D is unclear. Germline assignment: CDR1 LGHDT and CDR2 YNNKEL (reference sequence). The CDR3 has 15 residues. V lost 1 base and J 0 bases, leaving 7 bases between the germline ends. DNA for the CDR3: TGTGCCAGCAGCCAAGGCGAAAACTCCTACAATGAGCAGTTCTTC. Translation: CASSQGENSYNEQFF.

This clonotype was found many times. The chain has TRBV5-1 and TRBJ2-1; a weak D match, TRBD1 (7 bases). Trimming stripped 4 bases from V and 7 bases from J, with 15 bases between. CDR3 length: 14 amino acids. Germline CDR1 and CDR2: SGHRS and YFSETQ. Written as DNA, the CDR3 is TGCGCCAGCAGCGAGGAGGGGGCTTATAATGAGCAGTTCTTC. It encodes CASSEEGAYNEQFF.

The V and J genes are TRBV3-1 and TRBJ1-1; no definite D call. The germline gives CDR1 LGHDT, CDR2 YNNKEL (reference sequence). Trimming pared 0 bases from V and 5 bases from J, leaving 19 bases between. CDR3 length equals 17 residues. The CDR3 DNA reads as TGTGCCAGCAGCCAAGATTCGGGAAGGGCCTATCGGACTGAAGCTTTCTTT. Amino acids: CASSQDSGRAYRTEAFF.

This clonotype was detected only a few times. The chain links TRBV15 to TRBJ2-1, with a tentative D call TRBD2 (5 bases). Between the trimmed V and J ends, which lost 1 base and 4 bases, there was a span of 14 bases. The CDR3 consists of 16 residues. The germline V gene encodes CDR1 LNHNV and CDR2 YYDKDF (reference sequence). The CDR3: CATSRGSRTQYNEQFF. The CDR3 bases are TGTGCCACCAGCAGAGGTTCTAGGACTCAGTACAATGAGCAGTTCTTC. Based on the CDR3 plus reference TRBV15 and TRBJ2-1, the full variable domain is DAMVIQNPRYQVTQFGKPVTLSCSQTLNHNVMYWYQQKSSQAPKLLFHYYDKDFNNEADTPDNFQSRRPNTSFCFLDIRSPGLGDTAMYLCATSRGSRTQYNEQFFGPGTRLTVL.

The table lists this clonotype with many counts. The CDR3 region is CASSLSGGRSNQPQHF. DNA of the CDR3: TGTGCCAGCAGTTTATCAGGGGGGAGGTCCAATCAGCCCCAGCATTTT. This sequence joins TRBV12-3 or TRBV12-4 and TRBJ1-5, with 7 bases that match TRBD1. The trim removed 2 bases at V and 3 bases at J, leaving 7 bases unmatched. This CDR3 comprises 16 residues.

This clonotype has more than one count but fewer than ten. The gene calls are TRBV7-9 and TRBJ2-1; TRBD1 matches 7 bases. Germline values: CDR1 SEHNR, CDR2 FQNEAQ (reference sequence). The CDR3 runs to 15 residues. The ends lost 7 bases at V and 4 bases at J; junction bases unmatched: 10. CDR3 in DNA: TGTGCCAGCACCTCCGGGACAGCCCCATACAATGAGCAGTTCTTC. Protein sequence: CASTSGTAPYNEQFF.

The gene calls are TRBV20-1 and TRBJ2-7; D is possibly TRBD1 (6 bases). V was pared by 6 bases and J by 2 bases, with 11 bases between. CDR1 is DFQATT and CDR2 is SNEGSKA in the germline V gene (reference sequence). This CDR3 has 12 residues. The CDR3 region is CSAGTPPYEQYF. CDR3 coding DNA: TGCAGTGCCGGGACACCGCCCTACGAGCAGTACTTC.

In the case of this clonotype: Sequence at one end of the junction differs from germline and may be a read error. The chain joins TRBV7-2 to TRBJ2-1; 9 nucleotides agree with TRBD2. The CDR3 covers 16 residues. The germline V gene encodes CDR1 SGHTA and CDR2 FQGNSA. This CDR3 reads CASSLPAGGYYNERFF. The CDR3 nucleotides are TGTGCCAGCAGCTTACCTGCGGGAGGGTATTACAATGAGCGGTTCTTC.

V is TRBV30 and J is TRBJ2-5; tentatively, D is TRBD2 (6 bases). CDR3 length equals 13 residues. Germline assignment: CDR1 GTSNPN and CDR2 SVGIG (reference sequence). With 4 bases removed from V and 2 bases from J, the gap between germline ends came to 11 bases. Written as DNA, the CDR3 is TGTGCCTGGAACCGGGACTTACAAGAGACCCAGTACTTC. This translates into CAWNRDLQETQYF.

V and J are TRBV2 and TRBJ2-3; 14 nucleotides align to TRBD2. The CDR3 runs 15 residues. V gave up 4 bases and J gave up 6 bases; unmatched junction bases: 3. Germline lookup yields CDR1 SNHLY and CDR2 FYNNEI. Written as DNA, the CDR3 is TGTGCCAGCAGTGGGACTAGCGGGAGGAGGGATACGCAGTATTTT. Its protein product is CASSGTSGRRDTQYF. The full variable domain, completed using reference TRBV2 and TRBJ2-3, is EPEVTQTPSHQVTQMGQEVILRCVPISNHLYFYWYRQILGQKVEFLVSFYNNEISEKSEIFDDQFSVERPDGSNFTLKIRSTKLEDSAMYFCASSGTSGRRDTQYFGPGTRLTVL.

The chain carries TRBV6-2 or TRBV6-3 and TRBJ2-7, with 8 bases lining up with TRBD1. Looked up from germline, CDR1 is MNHEY and CDR2 is SVGEGT. The J segment lost 7 bases and the V segment lost 6 bases, leaving 14 bases of the junction unmatched. CDR3 length equals 15 residues. CDR3 sequence reads: CASRSQGAPLGEQYV. CDR3 in DNA: TGTGCCAGCAGATCTCAGGGGGCCCCTTTAGGGGAGCAGTACGTC.

The rearrangement joins TRBV2 to TRBJ2-7; D is unresolved. V lost 6 bases and J 1 base, leaving 7 bases between the germline ends. Germline CDR1 SNHLY, CDR2 FYNNEI. The CDR3 loop spans 12 amino acids. CDR3 loop: CASSDKSYEQYV. The DNA for the CDR3 is TGTGCCAGCAGCGATAAGTCCTACGAGCAGTACGTC.

In this sample, this clonotype turned up a few times. This rearrangement joins TRBV19 to TRBJ2-7; D gene uncertain. Per germline, CDR1 LNHDA and CDR2 SQIVND (reference sequence). The CDR3 runs to 14 residues. V was cut by 1 base and J by 1 base, with 8 bases left in between. The CDR3: CASSIGAVSYEQYF. The CDR3 nucleotides read TGTGCCAGTAGTATAGGAGCCGTATCCTACGAGCAGTACTTC.

The V and J genes are TRBV15 and TRBJ1-1, with TRBD1 identical over 7 bases. Germline lookup yields CDR1 LNHNV and CDR2 YYDKDF (reference sequence). The CDR3 consists of 13 residues. The junction had 0 bases not matched to a gene; V was cut back by 0 bases and J by 5 bases. CDR3 protein: CATSRDRGTEAFF. For the CDR3, the DNA is TGTGCCACCAGCAGAGACAGGGGGACTGAAGCTTTCTTT.

The gene calls are TRBV10-3 and TRBJ2-2; no clear D gene. This CDR3 is built from 12 residues. Trimming removed 7 bases from V and 4 bases from J, with 7 bases in between. Germline assignment: CDR1 ENHRY and CDR2 SYGVKD. The DNA of the CDR3 is TGTGCCATCAAGTCCAGCACCGGGGAGCTGTTTTTT. Residues: CAIKSSTGELFF.

This clonotype was picked up a small number of times. This sequence joins TRBV5-1 and TRBJ2-6, with D possibly called TRBD1 or TRBD2 (6 bases each). The ends were cut back, 4 bases at V and 1 base at J, with 9 bases in the middle. This CDR3 spans 15 amino acids. Germline V gene data show CDR1 as SGHRS and CDR2 as YFSETQ. CDR3 nucleotides: TGCGCCAGCAGCCAAGGGGGGTCTGGGGCCAACGTCCTGACTTTC. It is translated as CASSQGGSGANVLTF.

The rearrangement uses TRBV20-1 and TRBJ2-3; D is uncertain. Germline V gives CDR1 DFQATT, CDR2 SNEGSKA (reference sequence). The CDR3 runs 11 residues. V was trimmed by 6 bases and J by 1 base, leaving 5 bases between them. The CDR3 loop reads CSAVGTDTQYF. In DNA, the CDR3 is TGCAGTGCGGTAGGCACAGATACGCAGTATTTT.